This record looks at one T cell receptor beta chain sequence and its context. No antigen is known for it. One end of the junction fails to match germline, which may point to a read error. This specimen belongs to a study of T cell responses to AZD1222 COVID-19 vaccine. Profiled with immunoSEQ multiplex PCR; TCRdb holds only in-frame clones, not every one. In the table there are around 75,000 clones, approximately 81% of which are singletons. Study-level results: Nearly half of spike-specific TCRs reportedly go after variant regions that carry no mutations.

Germline CDR1 reads SSHAT; CDR2 reads FNYEAQ (reference sequence). The CDR3 is 15 amino acids. The receptor's source is an adult in good health. The chain uses TRBV7-7 and TRBJ1-5, with TRBD1 matching over 9 bases. Sequences were derived from peripheral blood, sampled on day 0 of AZD1222 vaccination. As DNA, the CDR3 is TGTGCTAGCAGCTCCGGGACAGGGCTTAATCAGCCCCAGCATTTT. Its translation: CASSSGTGLNQPQHF.